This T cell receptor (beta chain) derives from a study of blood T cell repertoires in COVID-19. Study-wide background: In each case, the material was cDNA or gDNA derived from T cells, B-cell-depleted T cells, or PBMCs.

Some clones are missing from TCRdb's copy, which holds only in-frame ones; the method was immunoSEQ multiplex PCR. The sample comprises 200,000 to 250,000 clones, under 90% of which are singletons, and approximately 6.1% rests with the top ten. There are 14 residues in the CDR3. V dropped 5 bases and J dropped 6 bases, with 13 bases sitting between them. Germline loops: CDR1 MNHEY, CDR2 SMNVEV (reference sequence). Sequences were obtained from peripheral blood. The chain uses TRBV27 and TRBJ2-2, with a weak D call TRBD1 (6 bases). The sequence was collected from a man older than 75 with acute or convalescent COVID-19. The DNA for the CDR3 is TGTGCCAGCAGTGTAGTCAGGGGTTCCGGGGAGCTGTTTTTT. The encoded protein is CASSVVRGSGELFF.